This TCR beta chain was obtained from a study of T cell responses to AZD1222 COVID-19 vaccine. Assay: immunoSEQ multiplex PCR; the TCRdb copy retains only in-frame clones and omits some. The sample records tens of thousands of clones, approximately 83% being singletons. Sequenced here: peripheral blood, sampled 28 days after the second AZD1222 dose. This TCR derives from an adult who received the AZD1222 COVID-19 vaccine.

CDR3 in amino acids: CASSQEGRNQPQHF. The DNA for the CDR3 is TGTGCCAGCAGCCAAGAAGGGCGTAATCAGCCCCAGCATTTT. J is TRBJ1-5 and V is TRBV3-1 (or the pseudogene TRBV3-2); no clear D. Germline assignment: CDR1 LGHDT and CDR2 YNNKEL (reference sequence). The CDR3 loop spans 14 amino acids. V lost 0 bases to trimming and J lost 4 bases, with 7 bases between them.